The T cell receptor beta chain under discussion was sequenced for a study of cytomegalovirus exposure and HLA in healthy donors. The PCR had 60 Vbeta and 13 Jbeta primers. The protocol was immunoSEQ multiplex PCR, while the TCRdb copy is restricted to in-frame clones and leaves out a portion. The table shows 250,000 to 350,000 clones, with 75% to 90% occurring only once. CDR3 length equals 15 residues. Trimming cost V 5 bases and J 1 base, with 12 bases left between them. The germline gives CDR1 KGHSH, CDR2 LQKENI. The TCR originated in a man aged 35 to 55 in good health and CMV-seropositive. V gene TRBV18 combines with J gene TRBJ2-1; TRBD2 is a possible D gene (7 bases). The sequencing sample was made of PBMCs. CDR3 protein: CASSAAGQSYNEQFF. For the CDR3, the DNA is TGTGCCAGCTCAGCAGCGGGACAATCCTACAATGAGCAGTTCTTC. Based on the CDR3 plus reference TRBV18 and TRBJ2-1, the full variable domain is NAGVMQNPRHLVRRRGQEARLRCSPMKGHSHVYWYRQLPEEGLKFMVYLQKENIIDESGMPKERFSAEFPKEGPSILRIQQVVRGDSAAYFCASSAAGQSYNEQFFGPGTRLTVL.